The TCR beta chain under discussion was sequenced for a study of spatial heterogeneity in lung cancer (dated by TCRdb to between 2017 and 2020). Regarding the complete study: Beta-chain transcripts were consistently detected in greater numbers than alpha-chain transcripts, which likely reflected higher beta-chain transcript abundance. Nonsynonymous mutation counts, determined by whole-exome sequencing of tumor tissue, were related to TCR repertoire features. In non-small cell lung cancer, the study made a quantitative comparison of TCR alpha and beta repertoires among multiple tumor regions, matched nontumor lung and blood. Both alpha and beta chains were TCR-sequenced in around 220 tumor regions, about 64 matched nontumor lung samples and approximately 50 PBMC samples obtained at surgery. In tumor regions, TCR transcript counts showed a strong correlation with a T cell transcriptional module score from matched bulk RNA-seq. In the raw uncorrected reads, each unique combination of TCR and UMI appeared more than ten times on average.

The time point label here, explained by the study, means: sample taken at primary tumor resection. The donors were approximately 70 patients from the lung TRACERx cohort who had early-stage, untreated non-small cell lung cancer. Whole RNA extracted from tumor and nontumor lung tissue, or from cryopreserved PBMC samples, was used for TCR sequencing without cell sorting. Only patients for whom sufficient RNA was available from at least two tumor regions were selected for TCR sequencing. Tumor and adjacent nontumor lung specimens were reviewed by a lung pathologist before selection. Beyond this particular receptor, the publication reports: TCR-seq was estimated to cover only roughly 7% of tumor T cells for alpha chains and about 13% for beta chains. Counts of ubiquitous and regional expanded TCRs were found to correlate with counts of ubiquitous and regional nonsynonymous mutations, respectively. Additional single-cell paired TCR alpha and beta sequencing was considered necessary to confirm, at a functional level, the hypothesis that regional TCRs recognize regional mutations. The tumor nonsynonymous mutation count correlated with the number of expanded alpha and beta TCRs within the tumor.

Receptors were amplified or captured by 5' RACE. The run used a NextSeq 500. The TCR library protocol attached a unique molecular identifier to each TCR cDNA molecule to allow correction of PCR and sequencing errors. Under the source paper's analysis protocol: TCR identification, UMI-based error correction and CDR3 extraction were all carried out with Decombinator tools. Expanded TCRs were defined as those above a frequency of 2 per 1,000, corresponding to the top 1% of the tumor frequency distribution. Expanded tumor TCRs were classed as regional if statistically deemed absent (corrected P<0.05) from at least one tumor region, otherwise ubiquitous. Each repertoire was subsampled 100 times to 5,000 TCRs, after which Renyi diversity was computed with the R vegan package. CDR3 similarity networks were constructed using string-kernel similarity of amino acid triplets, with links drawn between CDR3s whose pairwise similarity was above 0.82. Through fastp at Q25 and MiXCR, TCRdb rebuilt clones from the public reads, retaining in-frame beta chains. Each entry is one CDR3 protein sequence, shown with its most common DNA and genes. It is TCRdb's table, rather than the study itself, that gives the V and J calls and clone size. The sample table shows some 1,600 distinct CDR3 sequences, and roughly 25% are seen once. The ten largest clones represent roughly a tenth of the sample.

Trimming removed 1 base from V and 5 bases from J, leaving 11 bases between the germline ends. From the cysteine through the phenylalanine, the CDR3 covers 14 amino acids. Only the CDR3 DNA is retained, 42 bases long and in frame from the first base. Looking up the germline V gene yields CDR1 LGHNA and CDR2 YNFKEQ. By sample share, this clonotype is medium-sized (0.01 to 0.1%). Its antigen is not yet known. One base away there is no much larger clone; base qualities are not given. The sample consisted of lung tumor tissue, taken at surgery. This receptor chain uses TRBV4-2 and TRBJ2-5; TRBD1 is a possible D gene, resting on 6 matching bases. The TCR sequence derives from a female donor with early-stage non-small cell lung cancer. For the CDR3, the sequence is CASSQVGTRETQYF. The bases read TGTGCCAGCAGCCAAGTGGGGACAAGGGAGACCCAGTACTTC.